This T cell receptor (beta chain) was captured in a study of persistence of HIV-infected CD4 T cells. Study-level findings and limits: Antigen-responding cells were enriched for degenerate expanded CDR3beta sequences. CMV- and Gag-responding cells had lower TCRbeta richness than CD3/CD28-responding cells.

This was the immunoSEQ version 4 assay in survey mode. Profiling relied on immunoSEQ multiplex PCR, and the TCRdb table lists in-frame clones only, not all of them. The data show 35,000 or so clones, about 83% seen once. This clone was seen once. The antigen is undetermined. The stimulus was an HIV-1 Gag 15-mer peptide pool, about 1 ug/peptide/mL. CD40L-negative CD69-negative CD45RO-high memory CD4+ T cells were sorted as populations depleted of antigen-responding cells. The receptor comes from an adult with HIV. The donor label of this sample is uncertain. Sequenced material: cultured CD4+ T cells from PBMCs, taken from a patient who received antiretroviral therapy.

CDR3 nucleotides: TGTGCCAGCAGCTTAAGCAGACTAGCGGGGGGACGCACAGATACGCAGTATTTT. The encoded protein is CASSLSRLAGGRTDTQYF. The chain recombines TRBV13 with TRBJ2-3; 13 bases map to TRBD2. The CDR3 extends over 18 amino acids. Germline CDR1 PRHDT, CDR2 FYEKMQ (reference sequence). V dropped 2 bases and J dropped 1; count of bases not matched to a gene: 6.